One T cell receptor beta chain is described in this entry. This specimen belongs to a study of blood T cell repertoires in COVID-19. Looking at the study overall: COVID-19 samples, acute and convalescent, were from the United States, Italy and Spain. Nucleic acid was either cDNA or gDNA, and it came from T cells, B-cell-depleted T cells, or PBMCs.

In the original processing: How many nucleated cells were present was estimated from reference gene primer amplification. The method was immunoSEQ multiplex PCR; TCRdb's version includes in-frame clones alone and lacks a portion of them. From that table come the V and J calls and clone size; the DNA was used to work out D and trimming. The repertoire holds 140,000 to 150,000 clones, with roughly 90% as singletons. The receptor was derived from a man in his 70s with acute or convalescent COVID-19. The source material was peripheral blood.

CDR3 sequence reads: CASSPGQGPNTEAFF. CDR3 bases: TGCGCCAGCAGCCCGGGACAGGGGCCGAACACTGAAGCTTTCTTT. The chain links TRBV4-1 to TRBJ1-1, with 10 bases aligning to TRBD1. Germline V lookup: CDR1 MGHRA, CDR2 YSYEKL. The CDR3 length is 15 residues. The J segment lost 1 base and the V segment lost 4 bases, leaving 3 bases of the junction unmatched.